This T cell receptor (beta chain) was captured by sequencing in a study of blood T cell repertoires in COVID-19. Generated by immunoSEQ multiplex PCR, the TCRdb table keeps only in-frame clones and is missing some. The data show roughly 400,000 clones, more than 70% seen once. This CDR3 has 11 residues. Trimming at V came to 6 bases and at J to 10 bases, leaving 0 bases not matched to a gene. In germline, CDR1 is LNHDA, CDR2 SQIVND (reference sequence). The chain recombines TRBV19 with TRBJ2-1; 10 bases are a match to TRBD2. The sequencing sample was made of peripheral blood. This sequence originates from a woman between 55 and 75 years old with COVID-19, enrolled during active disease. The CDR3 nucleotides read TGTGCCAGTAGACTAGCGGGGGAGCAGTTCTTC. Protein sequence: CASRLAGEQFF.